Sequencing of this T cell receptor beta chain was carried out in a study of blood T cell repertoires in COVID-19. Per the authors' pipeline: Reference gene primers were amplified, and this amplification served to estimate nucleated cell counts. Measured with immunoSEQ multiplex PCR; TCRdb has only the in-frame clones, and not every one. D and trimming were read from the DNA, whereas the V and J calls and clone size are those reported in that table. The sample has 200,000 to 250,000 clones, around 83% seen once; the top ten hold 5.5% to 7.5%. Before being deemed recovered, Cohort 3 donors had two negative PCRs, clearance, or symptom resolution. The CDR3 is 11 amino acids. Germline assignment: CDR1 SGHRS and CDR2 YFSETQ. V dropped 1 base and J dropped 11 bases, with 9 bases sitting between them. This clone has a handful of counts.

The sequence derives from a woman between 40 and 50 years old who had recovered from COVID-19. What was sequenced was PBMCs or T cells enriched from blood (not recorded which). J is TRBJ1-1 and V is TRBV5-1; possible D gene TRBD1, 5 bases. CDR3 coding DNA: TGCGCCAGCAGCTTGAGGGGCCGGGCTTTCTTT. Protein sequence: CASSLRGRAFF.